This T cell receptor beta chain appears in the sequencing data of a study of shared clonotypes between healthy human individuals. As for the study in general: Donors, aged 18 to 49, were a couple of women and a few men. Notes on the study in general: Clonotypes which were not shared had lower generation probabilities than clonotypes that all four donors shared. Investigators expected sequencing depth to affect clonotype sharing among donors.

CD8 cells classed as naive were CD45RO-negative and positively selected for CCR7, excluding terminally differentiated effector memory CD45RA+ cells. There are 12 residues in the CDR3. Between the trimmed V and J ends, which lost 8 bases and 0 bases, there was a span of 8 bases. Germline assignment: CDR1 SEHNR and CDR2 FQNEAQ (reference sequence). Using immunoSEQ multiplex PCR, the repertoire was profiled, and TCRdb retains in-frame clones only, with some absent. The sample has approximately 2,200,000 clones, under 95% seen once; the top ten hold under 2%. Turning to this clone: The target antigen is unknown.

This clonotype originated in a man younger than 30 in good health. Some clones in this sample may be carry-over from other donors' samples. V and J are TRBV7-9 and TRBJ2-7; D is unresolved. Sequencing was carried out using naive CD8+ T cells from PBMCs. In nucleotides, the CDR3 is TGTGCCAGCCGCGCTAGCTCCTACGAGCAGTACTTC. This sequence encodes CASRASSYEQYF.